The T cell receptor beta chain described here comes from a study of blood T cells in healthy people across ages. Peripheral blood was drawn, ten milliliters per donor. About this clonotype itself: Its antigen is undetermined.

Through a sample-barcoded 5' primer and a J-beta primer mix, a second PCR was run for roughly 7 to 12 cycles. TCRdb used MiXCR to reprocess the 5' RACE reads, holding one entry per CDR3 protein. The sample lists about 580,000 distinct CDR3 sequences; 40% to 55% were seen once. Points from the study as a whole: Investigators viewed diversity estimates from one million T cells as underestimates, the study reported.

The CDR3 sequence is 14 residues long. The ends were cut back, 2 bases at V and 5 bases at J, with 13 bases in the middle. Germline assignment: CDR1 MNHEY and CDR2 SMNVEV (reference sequence). Input material: blood. This chain uses TRBV27 with TRBJ2-7; D possibly corresponds to TRBD2 (5 bases). The source of this sequence is an elderly man in good health. CDR3 nucleotide sequence: TGTGCCAGCAGTTTAGTAGGCCGAGCGGACGAGCAGTACTTC. Protein: CASSLVGRADEQYF.